The rows below give T cell receptor beta chains drawn from one sample of a study of STAT5B mutations in CD4+ large granular lymphocyte leukemia. Assay: immunoSEQ multiplex PCR; the TCRdb copy retains only in-frame clones and omits some. This repertoire shows tens of thousands of clones, 82% found once; its top ten account for around 8.4%. Sequencing was carried out using CD4+ T cells from blood buffy coats. The receptors come from a human donor in good health. CDR3s include the opening cysteine and the closing phenylalanine or tryptophan. Each record gives: clone size, V gene, D gene, J gene, CDR3 protein, CDR3 DNA. D genes are given only for firm matches. Some rows mark clone size as missing; the rest say once, few, many or name a class of expanded clone.

>few|TRBV6-1|TRBD2|TRBJ2-3
CASSVLAGSTDTQYF
TGTGCCAGCAGTGTGTTAGCGGGGTCCACAGATACGCAGTATTTT
>once|TRBV5-1|TRBD1|TRBJ2-2
CASSPGDRDTGELFF
TGCGCCAGCAGCCCCGGGGACAGAGACACCGGGGAGCTGTTTTTT
>-|TRBV5-1|TRBD1|TRBJ2-7
CASSLVGQGAHEQYF
TGCGCCAGCAGCTTGGTAGGACAGGGGGCCCACGAGCAGTACTTC
>-|TRBV6-5|-|TRBJ1-2
CASRRDTKGGYTF
TGTGCCAGCAGGAGAGACACTAAAGGCGGCTACACCTTC
>-|TRBV5-6|-|TRBJ1-4
CASSPLGRQNEKLFF
TGTGCCAGCAGCCCCCTGGGACGGCAAAATGAAAAACTGTTTTTT
>-|TRBV5-6|TRBD1|TRBJ1-2
CASSLRGGVYGYTF
TGTGCCAGCAGCTTAAGAGGGGGCGTCTATGGCTACACCTTC
>-|TRBV7-7|TRBD1|TRBJ1-4
CASSSGTGEEKLFF
TGTGCCAGCAGCTCGGGGACAGGAGAGGAAAAACTGTTTTTT
>-|TRBV11-2|-|TRBJ2-2
CASSFTGTGELFF
TGTGCCAGCAGCTTTACAGGGACCGGGGAGCTGTTTTTT
>-|TRBV5-1|TRBD1|TRBJ2-1
CASSLWDSSYNEQFF
TGCGCCAGCAGCTTGTGGGACAGCAGCTACAATGAGCAGTTCTTC
>once|TRBV30|TRBD1|TRBJ1-2
CAWSPTGTGGQWNYGYTF
TGTGCCTGGAGCCCGACCGGGACAGGGGGCCAGTGGAACTATGGCTACACCTTC
>-|TRBV19|TRBD1|TRBJ2-4
CASSILGTGLAKNIQYF
TGTGCCAGTAGTATACTAGGGACAGGGCTAGCCAAAAACATTCAGTACTTC
>-|TRBV4-2|-|TRBJ2-3
CASSQDWGTDTQYF
TGTGCCAGCAGCCAAGATTGGGGCACAGATACGCAGTATTTT
>once|TRBV2|TRBD1|TRBJ1-6
CASSVRDRAGSPLHF
TGTGCCAGCAGTGTCCGGGACAGGGCCGGTTCACCCCTCCACTTT
>-|TRBV4-1|-|TRBJ2-5
CASSQDPTGSETQYF
TGCGCCAGCAGCCAAGACCCAACAGGGTCGGAGACCCAGTACTTC
>-|TRBV9|-|TRBJ1-1
CASSVVGQGGTEAFF
TGTGCCAGCAGCGTAGTTGGGCAGGGTGGCACTGAAGCTTTCTTT
>-|TRBV19|-|TRBJ1-3
CASVSSGNTIYF
TGTGCCAGTGTCTCCTCTGGAAACACCATATATTTT
>few|TRBV14|-|TRBJ2-3
CASSQEWGTDTQYF
TGTGCCAGCAGCCAAGAGTGGGGCACAGATACGCAGTATTTT
>-|TRBV29-1|TRBD1|TRBJ2-2
CSVGDRGGSGELFF
TGCAGCGTTGGGGACAGGGGAGGGTCCGGGGAGCTGTTTTTT
>few|TRBV7-8|-|TRBJ2-3
CASSLQGSFSTDTQYF
TGTGCCAGCAGCTTGCAGGGGAGTTTTAGCACAGATACGCAGTATTTT
>-|TRBV5-1|-|TRBJ1-2
CASSFEGVDGYTF
TGCGCCAGCAGCTTTGAGGGTGTGGATGGCTACACCTTC
>-|TRBV5-4|-|TRBJ1-3
CASSWAGQPGNTIYF
TGTGCCAGCAGCTGGGCCGGACAGCCTGGAAACACCATATATTTT
>-|TRBV6-5|-|TRBJ2-7
CASSYRNEQYF
TGTGCCAGCAGTTACAGGAACGAGCAGTACTTC
>-|TRBV30|TRBD2|TRBJ2-1
CAWTATSGAYNEQFF
TGTGCCTGGACTGCGACTAGCGGGGCCTACAATGAGCAGTTCTTC
>-|TRBV7-8|TRBD1|TRBJ1-3
CASSFAARQGGPGNTIYF
TGTGCCAGCAGTTTTGCGGCCCGACAGGGGGGACCTGGAAACACCATATATTTT
>-|TRBV10-2|TRBD1|TRBJ1-6
CASRGTGNNSPLHF
TGCGCCAGCAGAGGGACAGGGAATAATTCACCCCTCCACTTT
>-|TRBV10-3|TRBD1|TRBJ1-2
CAISSGGGYTF
TGTGCCATCTCCTCAGGGGGTGGCTACACCTTC
>-|TRBV5-5|-|TRBJ1-5
CASSLGGAGNQPQHF
TGTGCCAGCAGTTTGGGGGGAGCCGGCAATCAGCCCCAGCATTTT
>few|TRBV19|-|TRBJ2-4
CASSPRAGYGNIQYF
TGTGCCAGTAGTCCCCGAGCAGGGTACGGAAACATTCAGTACTTC
>-|TRBV6-6|-|TRBJ1-2
CATRPPSYGYTF
TGTGCCACCCGCCCCCCGAGCTATGGCTACACCTTC
>few|TRBV25-1|-|TRBJ1-1
CASSESGLKAEAFF
TGTGCCAGCAGTGAATCAGGGCTCAAGGCTGAAGCTTTCTTT
>-|TRBV19|-|TRBJ2-7
CASGVGTIYEQYF
TGTGCCAGCGGCGTCGGGACAATCTACGAGCAGTACTTC
>once|TRBV5-1|TRBD2|TRBJ2-5
CASSLGRGAQETQYF
TGCGCCAGCAGCTTAGGGCGGGGGGCCCAAGAGACCCAGTACTTC
>few|TRBV9|-|TRBJ1-2
CASSVVDSSYGYTF
TGTGCCAGCAGCGTAGTGGATAGCTCCTATGGCTACACCTTC
>-|TRBV9|TRBD2|TRBJ2-1
CASSVRGDTGGRNEQFF
TGTGCCAGCAGCGTAAGAGGAGATACGGGGGGGAGGAATGAGCAGTTCTTC
>-|TRBV6-5|-|TRBJ2-7
CASSYRDKSYEQYF
TGTGCCAGCAGTTACCGGGACAAGTCCTACGAGCAGTACTTC
>-|TRBV27|TRBD1|TRBJ1-5
CASSLVGQGNQPQHF
TGTGCCAGCAGTTTAGTAGGACAGGGGAATCAGCCCCAGCATTTT
>-|TRBV28|-|TRBJ1-4
CASSSIGQSNEKLFF
TGTGCCAGCAGTTCGATAGGACAGTCCAATGAAAAACTGTTTTTT
>-|TRBV30|-|TRBJ2-2
CAWSVDGTGELFF
TGTGCCTGGAGTGTAGACGGCACCGGGGAGCTGTTTTTT
>-|TRBV25-1|TRBD2|TRBJ2-1
CASSDLTSGKVEQFF
TGTGCCAGCAGTGATCTGACTAGCGGGAAGGTTGAGCAGTTCTTC
>-|TRBV10-3|TRBD1|TRBJ1-1
CAISNRDRGAVNTEAFF
TGTGCCATCAGTAACCGGGACAGGGGGGCGGTGAACACTGAAGCTTTCTTT
>-|TRBV7-2|-|TRBJ2-3
CASSLATRDTQYF
TGTGCCAGCAGCTTAGCCACTAGAGATACGCAGTATTTT
>-|TRBV18|-|TRBJ2-6
CASSSKADLQSRANVLTF
TGTGCCAGCTCATCTAAAGCGGACTTACAAAGTCGGGCCAACGTCCTGACTTTC
>-|TRBV19|TRBD1|TRBJ1-5
CASSSWTGGTVYSNQPQHF
TGTGCCAGTAGTTCCTGGACAGGTGGTACGGTTTATAGCAATCAGCCCCAGCATTTT
>-|TRBV5-6|TRBD2|TRBJ2-7
CASSLRTSGRGYEQYF
TGTGCCAGCAGCCTCCGGACTAGCGGGAGGGGGTACGAGCAGTACTTC
>-|TRBV5-1|TRBD2|TRBJ2-5
CASSFPGLAGGRETQYF
TGCGCCAGCAGCTTCCCCGGACTAGCGGGGGGGAGGGAGACCCAGTACTTC
>once|TRBV27|-|TRBJ2-1
CASSSTPLAWHEQFF
TGTGCCAGCAGTTCGACGCCGCTAGCTTGGCATGAGCAGTTCTTC
>-|TRBV2|TRBD2|TRBJ2-3
CASRALAGGYSTDTQYF
TGTGCCAGCCGGGCCCTAGCGGGGGGATATAGCACAGATACGCAGTATTTT
>-|TRBV4-1|TRBD1|TRBJ2-1
CASSSGQGVYNEQFF
TGCGCCAGCAGCTCCGGACAGGGGGTTTACAATGAGCAGTTCTTC
>-|TRBV7-9|TRBD1|TRBJ1-2
CASSAGGTGGGYGYTF
TGTGCCAGCAGCGCAGGTGGGACAGGGGGCGGCTATGGCTACACCTTC
>-|TRBV18|TRBD2|TRBJ2-3
CASSPIAGATDTQYF
TGTGCCAGCTCACCAATAGCGGGAGCGACAGATACGCAGTATTTT
>-|TRBV7-2|TRBD1|TRBJ2-7
CASSLATGGLYEQYF
TGTGCCAGCAGCTTAGCGACAGGGGGCCTTTACGAGCAGTACTTC
>-|TRBV28|-|TRBJ2-5
CASRGRRETQYF
TGTGCCAGCAGGGGCAGGCGAGAGACCCAGTACTTC